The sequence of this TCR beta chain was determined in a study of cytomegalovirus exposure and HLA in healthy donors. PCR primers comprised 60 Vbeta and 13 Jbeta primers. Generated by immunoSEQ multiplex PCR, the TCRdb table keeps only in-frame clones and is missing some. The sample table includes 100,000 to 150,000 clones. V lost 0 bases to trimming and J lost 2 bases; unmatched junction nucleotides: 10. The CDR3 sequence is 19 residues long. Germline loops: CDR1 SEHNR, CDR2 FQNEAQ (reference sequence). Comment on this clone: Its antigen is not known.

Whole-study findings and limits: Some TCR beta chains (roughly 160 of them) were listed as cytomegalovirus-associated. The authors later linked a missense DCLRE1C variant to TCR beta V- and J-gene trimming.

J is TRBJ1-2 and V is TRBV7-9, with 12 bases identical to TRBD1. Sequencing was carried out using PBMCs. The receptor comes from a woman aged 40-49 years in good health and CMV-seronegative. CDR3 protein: CASSLAIPGQGARNYGYTF. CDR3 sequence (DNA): TGTGCCAGCAGCTTAGCTATCCCGGGACAGGGGGCGCGAAACTATGGCTACACCTTC.